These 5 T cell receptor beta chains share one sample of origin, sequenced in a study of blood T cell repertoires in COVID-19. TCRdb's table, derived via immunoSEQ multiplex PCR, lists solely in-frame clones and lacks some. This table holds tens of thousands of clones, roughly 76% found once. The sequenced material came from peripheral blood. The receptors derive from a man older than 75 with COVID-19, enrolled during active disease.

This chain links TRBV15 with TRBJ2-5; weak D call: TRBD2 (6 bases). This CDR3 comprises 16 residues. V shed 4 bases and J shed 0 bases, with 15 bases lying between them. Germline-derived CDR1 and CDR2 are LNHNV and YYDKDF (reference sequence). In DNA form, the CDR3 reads TGTGCCACCAGCACGCGGGATCGGGGGTACCAAGAGACCCAGTACTTC. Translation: CATSTRDRGYQETQYF.

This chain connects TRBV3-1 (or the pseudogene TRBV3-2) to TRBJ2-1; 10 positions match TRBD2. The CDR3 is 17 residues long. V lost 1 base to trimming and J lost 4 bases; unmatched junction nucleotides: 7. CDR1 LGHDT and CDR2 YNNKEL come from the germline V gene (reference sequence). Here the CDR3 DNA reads TGTGCCAGCAGCCAAGGTTTTGGGACTAGCGTATACAATGAGCAGTTCTTC. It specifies CASSQGFGTSVYNEQFF.

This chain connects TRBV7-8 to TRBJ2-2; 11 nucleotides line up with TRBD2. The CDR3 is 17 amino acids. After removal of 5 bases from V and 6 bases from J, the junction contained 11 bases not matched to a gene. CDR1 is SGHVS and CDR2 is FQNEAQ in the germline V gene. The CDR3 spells CASSPSGLAAHAGELFF. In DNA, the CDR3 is TGTGCCAGCAGCCCCTCGGGACTAGCGGCGCACGCCGGGGAGCTGTTTTTT.

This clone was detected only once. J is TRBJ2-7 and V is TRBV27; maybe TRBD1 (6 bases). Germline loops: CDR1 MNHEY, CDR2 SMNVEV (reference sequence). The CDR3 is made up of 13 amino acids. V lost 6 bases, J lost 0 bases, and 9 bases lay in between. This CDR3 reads CASSLGASYEQYF. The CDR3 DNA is TGTGCCAGCAGCCTGGGGGCCTCCTACGAGCAGTACTTC.

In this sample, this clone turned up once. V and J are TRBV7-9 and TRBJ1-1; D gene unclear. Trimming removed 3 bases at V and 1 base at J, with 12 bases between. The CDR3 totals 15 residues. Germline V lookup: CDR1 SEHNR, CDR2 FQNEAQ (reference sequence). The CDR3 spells CASSFGRAANTEAFF. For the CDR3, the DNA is TGTGCCAGCAGCTTTGGGAGGGCAGCGAACACTGAAGCTTTCTTT.